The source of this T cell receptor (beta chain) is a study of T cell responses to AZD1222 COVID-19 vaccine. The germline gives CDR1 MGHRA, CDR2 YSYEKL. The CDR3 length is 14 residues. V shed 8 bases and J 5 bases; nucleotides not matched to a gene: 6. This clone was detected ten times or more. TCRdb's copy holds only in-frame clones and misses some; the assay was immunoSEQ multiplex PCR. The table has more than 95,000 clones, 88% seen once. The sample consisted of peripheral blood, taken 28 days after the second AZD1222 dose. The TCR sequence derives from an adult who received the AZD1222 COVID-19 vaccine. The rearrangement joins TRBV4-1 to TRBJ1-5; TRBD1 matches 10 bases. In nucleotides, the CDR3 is TGCGCCAGCGGGGGGACAGGGGCTTATCAGCCCCAGCATTTT. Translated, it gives CASGGTGAYQPQHF.